These 23 T cell receptor beta chains were sequenced from one sample in a study of blood T cell repertoires in COVID-19. Some clones are missing from TCRdb's copy, which holds only in-frame ones; the method was immunoSEQ multiplex PCR. The table lists under 400,000 clones, 86% of them singletons. The sample comprised PBMCs or T cells enriched from blood (not recorded which). The source is a woman in her thirties or forties with acute COVID-19.

This clone was seen just once. The chain carries TRBV4-1 and TRBJ1-2; tentatively, D is TRBD1 (6 bases). Germline CDR1 and CDR2: MGHRA and YSYEKL. Between the trimmed V and J ends, which lost 3 bases and 2 bases, there was a span of 10 bases. This CDR3 region has 14 residues. The CDR3 spells CASSHPGENYGYTF. CDR3 nucleotide sequence: TGCGCCAGCAGCCATCCAGGGGAGAACTATGGCTACACCTTC.

This chain links TRBV28 with TRBJ1-2, with D perhaps TRBD1 (6 bases). The V end lost 2 bases, the J end lost 8 bases, and 12 bases lay between the germline ends. Germline loops: CDR1 MDHEN, CDR2 SYDVKM. The CDR3 consists of 13 residues. The CDR3 loop is CASSLGQPLGYTF. CDR3 DNA: TGTGCCAGCAGTTTAGGACAGCCGTTGGGCTACACCTTC.

The rearrangement links TRBV7-2 to TRBJ1-6; 9 positions match TRBD1. Germline CDR1 and CDR2: SGHTA and FQGNSA. The CDR3 loop spans 15 amino acids. V shed 5 bases and J 8 bases; nucleotides not matched to a gene: 7. The CDR3 sequence: CASSARTGEYSPLHF. In DNA form, the CDR3 reads TGTGCCAGCAGCGCCCGGACAGGGGAATATTCACCCCTCCACTTT.

The chain recombines TRBV7-9 with TRBJ2-7, with a weak D call TRBD1 (6 bases). Germline V gives CDR1 SEHNR, CDR2 FQNEAQ (reference sequence). Deletions cut 2 bases from V and 0 bases from J, with 14 bases between. This CDR3 is built from 16 residues. CDR3 sequence reads: CASSLSSTGPSYEQYF. The CDR3 DNA follows: TGTGCCAGCAGCTTATCGTCGACAGGTCCCTCCTACGAGCAGTACTTC. Together with reference TRBV7-9 and TRBJ2-7, the CDR3 gives the full variable domain: DTGVSQNPRHKITKRGQNVTFRCDPISEHNRLYWYRQTLGQGPEFLTYFQNEAQLEKSRLLSDRFSAERPKGSFSTLEIQRTEQGDSAMYLCASSLSSTGPSYEQYFGPGTRLTVT.

There are a few counts of this clone. CDR3 bases: TGTGCCAGCAGCAACGGGGGGGTGGATGAAGCTTTCTTT. Its translation: CASSNGGVDEAFF. The J gene is TRBJ1-1, the V gene TRBV6-2 or TRBV6-3, with D possibly being TRBD1 (5 bases). CDR1 MNHEY and CDR2 SVGEGT come from the germline V gene. The CDR3 contains 13 residues. V lost 6 bases to trimming and J lost 7 bases, with 15 bases between them.

This clone has only one observation. The chain joins TRBV9 to TRBJ1-1, with a tentative D call TRBD1 (6 bases). Germline lookup yields CDR1 SGDLS and CDR2 YYNGEE. Deletions cut 2 bases from V and 1 base from J, with 9 bases between. The CDR3 totals 14 residues. The CDR3 sequence: CASSVGGANTEAFF. CDR3 DNA sequence: TGTGCCAGCAGCGTTGGGGGGGCGAACACTGAAGCTTTCTTT.

J is TRBJ1-1 and V is TRBV5-1; 8 bases agree with TRBD1. Per the germline V gene, CDR1 is SGHRS and CDR2 is YFSETQ. Trimming at V came to 2 bases and at J to 6 bases, leaving 9 bases not matched to a gene. This CDR3 is built from 15 residues. In DNA, the CDR3 is TGCGCCAGCAGCTTCAACCTGGGACAGGCATCTGAAGCTTTCTTT. Protein sequence: CASSFNLGQASEAFF.

The rearrangement links TRBV5-1 to TRBJ1-2, with 8 bases identical to TRBD1. The CDR3 loop spans 15 amino acids. CDR1 and CDR2 from the germline V gene are SGHRS and YFSETQ. V lost 4 bases and J lost 3; bases outside the gene matches: 8. CDR3 nucleotide sequence: TGCGCCAGCAGCGCCCAACAGGGGGTTGACTATGGCTACACCTTC. It is translated as CASSAQQGVDYGYTF.

The CDR3 here is CASNGEGGYTF. CDR3 bases: TGTGCCAGCAATGGAGAGGGTGGCTACACCTTC. The chain has TRBV25-1 and TRBJ1-2, with D uncertain. CDR1 is MGHDK and CDR2 is SYGVNS in the germline V gene. The V and J ends lost 7 bases and 7 bases respectively, with 10 bases between them. The CDR3 extends over 11 amino acids.

The chain links TRBV10-3 to TRBJ1-2; possibly TRBD1 for D (5 bases). The CDR3 has 13 amino acids. Germline CDR1 reads ENHRY; CDR2 reads SYGVKD. V was clipped by 3 bases and J by 8 bases, with 13 bases between them. CDR3 region: CAISEGIGGGYTF. The CDR3 DNA reads as TGTGCCATCAGTGAAGGGATCGGGGGAGGCTACACCTTC.

This clone was recorded once. The chain carries TRBV7-2 and TRBJ1-5; D might be TRBD1 (6 bases). Trimming took 2 bases from V and 0 from J, leaving 17 bases between them. This CDR3 is built from 18 residues. Per germline, CDR1 SGHTA and CDR2 FQGNSA. CDR3 sequence reads: CASSLRVSGQYSNQPQHF. CDR3 DNA sequence: TGTGCCAGCAGCTTACGGGTCTCTGGACAGTATAGCAATCAGCCCCAGCATTTT.

The chain joins TRBV7-8 to TRBJ2-2, with D unclear. The V gene lost 5 bases and the J gene lost 6 bases, with 7 bases spanning the gap. The CDR3 spans 12 residues. From germline, CDR1 is SGHVS and CDR2 FQNEAQ. The CDR3: CASSLSPGELFF. In nucleotides, the CDR3 is TGTGCCAGCAGCCTCTCCCCCGGGGAGCTGTTTTTT.

The chain combines TRBV5-6 with TRBJ2-1; no firm D call. Trimming stripped 0 bases from V and 5 bases from J, with 9 bases between. The CDR3 runs to 14 residues. Germline V gene lookup returns CDR1 SGHDT and CDR2 YYEEEE. The CDR3 region is CASSLDGWDNEQFF. CDR3 nucleotides: TGTGCCAGCAGCTTGGACGGGTGGGACAATGAGCAGTTCTTC.

This clone showed up just once. This chain links TRBV9 with TRBJ1-5, with a tentative D call TRBD1 (5 bases). The V gene's germline CDR1 is SGDLS and CDR2 YYNGEE. CDR3 size: 14 residues. The V gene lost 4 bases and the J gene lost 4 bases, with 12 bases spanning the gap. CDR3 sequence: CASSPGGGNQPQHF. CDR3 bases: TGTGCCAGCAGCCCAGGCGGGGGGAATCAGCCCCAGCATTTT.

The rearrangement joins TRBV5-4 to TRBJ1-2; possibly TRBD1 for D (6 bases). CDR1 is SGHNT and CDR2 is YYREEE in the germline V gene (reference sequence). The CDR3 has 13 amino acids. V lost 3 bases and J 3 bases, leaving 9 bases between the germline ends. As DNA, the CDR3 is TGTGCCAGCAGCTCGGGACAATACTATGGCTACACCTTC. It encodes CASSSGQYYGYTF.

The J gene is TRBJ1-1, the V gene TRBV7-9; tentative D call: TRBD1 (5 bases). This CDR3 is built from 15 residues. In germline, CDR1 is SEHNR, CDR2 FQNEAQ (reference sequence). Deletions cut 3 bases from V and 3 bases from J, with 14 bases between. The CDR3 region has the DNA TGTGCCAGCAGCTTTCTGGGGCCGTCGGACACTGAAGCTTTCTTT. Translated: CASSFLGPSDTEAFF.

The rearrangement uses TRBV7-2 and TRBJ1-6; the D gene is possibly TRBD1 (6 bases). V was trimmed by 4 bases and J by 7 bases, leaving 17 bases between them. CDR1 is SGHTA and CDR2 is FQGNSA in the germline V gene. The CDR3 is 16 residues long. The CDR3 bases are TGTGCCAGCAGCTCAAATGGACAGAAGATCAATTCACCCCTCCACTTT. Its translation: CASSSNGQKINSPLHF.

This clone was seen just once. This rearrangement joins TRBV5-4 to TRBJ2-5; TRBD2 is a possible D gene (6 bases). Germline CDR1 is SGHNT and CDR2 is YYREEE (reference sequence). V lost 4 bases to trimming and J lost 5 bases, with 21 bases between them. The CDR3 consists of 16 residues. CDR3 DNA: TGTGCCAGCAGCCCCCTCCAGGGCGGGACGAGTGAGACCCAGTACTTC. Translation gives CASSPLQGGTSETQYF.

The chain links TRBV6-5 to TRBJ2-1, with D perhaps TRBD2 (7 bases). The CDR3 totals 16 residues. Germline CDR1 and CDR2: MNHEY and SVGAGI. V shed 2 bases and J shed 4 bases, with 15 bases lying between them. CDR3 sequence (DNA): TGTGCCAGCAGTTACCGGTCGAGCGGGACATACAATGAGCAGTTCTTC. It translates to CASSYRSSGTYNEQFF.

This clone appeared a few times. This chain uses TRBV5-5 with TRBJ1-2, with D tentatively TRBD1 (6 bases). Germline values: CDR1 SGHKS, CDR2 YYEKEE (reference sequence). CDR3 length: 16 amino acids. The ends were cut back, 4 bases at V and 0 bases at J, with 16 bases in the middle. CDR3 protein: CASSRNDRRTNYGYTF. The CDR3 DNA reads TGTGCCAGCAGCCGCAATGACAGGCGGACTAACTATGGCTACACCTTC.

The rearrangement uses TRBV9 and TRBJ1-1; 7 bases are a match to TRBD1. The length of the CDR3 is 16 residues. The V gene's germline CDR1 is SGDLS and CDR2 YYNGEE. V was clipped by 5 bases and J by 0 bases; unmatched bases: 10. CDR3 loop: CASSDTIGGLNTEAFF. CDR3 nucleotide sequence: TGTGCCAGCAGTGATACGATAGGGGGCCTGAACACTGAAGCTTTCTTT.

This clone came up a few times. The chain employs TRBV5-4 and TRBJ1-2; no firm D call. V shed 5 bases and J shed 2 bases, with 13 bases lying between them. CDR1 is SGHNT, CDR2 YYREEE, per germline (reference sequence). The CDR3 totals 14 residues. The CDR3 reads CASSSGGENYGYTF. CDR3 nucleotide sequence: TGTGCCAGCAGTAGCGGCGGGGAGAACTATGGCTACACCTTC.

CDR3 coding DNA: TGTGCCAGCAGTCCCCAGATAGGGGGAACCTTCTATGGCTACACCTTC. This translates into CASSPQIGGTFYGYTF. The V gene is TRBV2, the J gene TRBJ1-2, with a tentative D call TRBD1 (6 bases). Germline loops: CDR1 SNHLY, CDR2 FYNNEI. The length of the CDR3 is 16 residues. The germline V and J ends were trimmed by 5 bases and 4 bases, with 20 bases remaining between them.